Following are 6 T cell receptor beta chains from one sample sequenced in a study of identical twins. MiXCR was run by TCRdb on the 5' RACE reads, yielding one entry per CDR3 protein. The sample holds approximately 620,000 distinct CDR3 sequences, 8% to 9% seen once. These same data were also listed under a study on yellow fever vaccine responses in identical twins.

Sequenced sample: PBMCs. The source of these receptors is a young woman in good health.

This clonotype has a count of ten or more. The chain couples TRBV5-1 to TRBJ1-1; no reliable D call. The length of the CDR3 is 14 residues. Germline values: CDR1 SGHRS, CDR2 YFSETQ. V was trimmed by 0 bases and J by 1 base, leaving 7 bases between them. DNA for the CDR3: TGCGCCAGCAGCTTGGCTGCAGGGAACACTGAAGCTTTCTTT. Amino acids: CASSLAAGNTEAFF.

The chain has TRBV14 and TRBJ1-1; no firm D call. Germline CDR1 is SGHDN and CDR2 is FVKESK. V lost 0 bases and J lost 1, with 6 bases in between. This CDR3 has 14 residues. CDR3 residues: CASSQDLGNTEAFF. CDR3 DNA: TGTGCCAGCAGCCAAGATTTAGGGAACACTGAAGCTTTCTTT.

The rearrangement joins TRBV20-1 to TRBJ2-3, with 14 positions matching TRBD2. Germline assignment: CDR1 DFQATT and CDR2 SNEGSKA (reference sequence). The junction had 4 bases not matched to a gene; V was cut back by 6 bases and J by 5 bases. The CDR3 runs 14 residues. The CDR3 DNA reads as TGCAGTGCCAGACTAGCGGGAGGGGTAGATACGCAGTATTTT. Amino acid sequence: CSARLAGGVDTQYF.

This clonotype was seen a few times. The chain employs TRBV29-1 and TRBJ2-7; TRBD1 agrees at 11 bases. This CDR3 comprises 16 residues. Germline-derived CDR1 and CDR2 are SQVTM and ANQGSEA. V dropped 4 bases and J dropped 3; count of bases not matched to a gene: 11. The CDR3 region is CSVGLPLGTGGYEQYF. The CDR3 region has the DNA TGCAGCGTTGGTTTACCGCTAGGGACAGGGGGCTACGAGCAGTACTTC.

This clonotype was seen at least ten times. This chain connects TRBV6-4 to TRBJ2-1, with 7 bases matching TRBD1. The CDR3 covers 13 residues. The ends lost 5 bases at V and 5 bases at J; junction bases unmatched: 3. The germline CDR1 and CDR2 sequences are MRHNA and SNTAGT. CDR3 nucleotide sequence: TGTGCCAGCAGTCCGACAGGGCACAATGAGCAGTTCTTC. It specifies CASSPTGHNEQFF.

The gene calls are TRBV5-6 and TRBJ1-2; tentatively, D is TRBD1 (6 bases). The V end was cut by 0 bases, the J end by 8 bases, with 11 bases between. Germline CDR1 and CDR2: SGHDT and YYEEEE. CDR3 length equals 13 residues. The CDR3 reads CASSLDRAGGYTF. As DNA, the CDR3 is TGTGCCAGCAGCTTGGACAGGGCTGGCGGCTACACCTTC.